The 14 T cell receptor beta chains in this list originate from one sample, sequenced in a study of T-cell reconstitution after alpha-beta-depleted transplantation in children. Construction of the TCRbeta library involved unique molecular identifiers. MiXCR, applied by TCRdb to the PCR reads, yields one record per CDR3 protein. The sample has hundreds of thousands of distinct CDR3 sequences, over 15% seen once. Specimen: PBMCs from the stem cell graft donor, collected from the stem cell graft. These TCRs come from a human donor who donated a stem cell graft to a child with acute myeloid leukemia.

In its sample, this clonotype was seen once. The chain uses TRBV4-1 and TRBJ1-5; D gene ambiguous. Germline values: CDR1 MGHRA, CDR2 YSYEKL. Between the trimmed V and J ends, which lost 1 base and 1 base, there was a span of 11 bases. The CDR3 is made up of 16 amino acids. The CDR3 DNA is TGCGCCAGCAGCCAAGCGTCGACGGGGAGCAATCAGCCCCAGCATTTT. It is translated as CASSQASTGSNQPQHF.

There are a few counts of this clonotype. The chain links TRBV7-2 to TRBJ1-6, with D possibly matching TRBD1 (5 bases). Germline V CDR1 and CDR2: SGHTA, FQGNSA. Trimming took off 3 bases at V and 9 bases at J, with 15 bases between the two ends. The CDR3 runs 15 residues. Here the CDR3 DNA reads TGTGCCAGCAGCTTGAAGGGACCGTCCAGTTCACCCCTCCACTTT. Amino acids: CASSLKGPSSSPLHF.

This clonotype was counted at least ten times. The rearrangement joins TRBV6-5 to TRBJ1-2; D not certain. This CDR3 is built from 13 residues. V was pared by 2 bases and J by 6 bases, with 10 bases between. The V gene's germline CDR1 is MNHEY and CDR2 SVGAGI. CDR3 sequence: CASSYTGRNGYTF. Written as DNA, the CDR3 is TGTGCCAGCAGTTACACCGGACGTAATGGCTACACCTTC.

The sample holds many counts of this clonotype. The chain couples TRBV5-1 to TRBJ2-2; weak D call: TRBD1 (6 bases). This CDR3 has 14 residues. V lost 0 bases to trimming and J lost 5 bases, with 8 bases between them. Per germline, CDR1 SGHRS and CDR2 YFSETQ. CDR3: CASSLDRETGELFF. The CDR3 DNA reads TGCGCCAGCAGCTTGGACAGGGAGACCGGGGAGCTGTTTTTT.

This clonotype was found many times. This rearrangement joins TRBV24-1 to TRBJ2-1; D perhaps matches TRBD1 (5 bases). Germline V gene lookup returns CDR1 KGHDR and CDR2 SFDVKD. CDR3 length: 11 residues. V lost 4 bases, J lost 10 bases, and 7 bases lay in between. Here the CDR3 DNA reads TGTGCCACCAGTGAAGGGGCCGAGCAGTTCTTC. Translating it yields CATSEGAEQFF.

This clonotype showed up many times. The CDR3 reads CSARDVTGTNEKLFF. The CDR3 nucleotides are TGCAGTGCTAGAGATGTCACAGGGACTAATGAAAAACTGTTTTTT. The rearrangement joins TRBV20-1 to TRBJ1-4; D possibly corresponds to TRBD1 (6 bases). Germline V gives CDR1 DFQATT, CDR2 SNEGSKA (reference sequence). The CDR3 length is 15 residues. V was pared by 0 bases and J by 2 bases, with 10 bases between.

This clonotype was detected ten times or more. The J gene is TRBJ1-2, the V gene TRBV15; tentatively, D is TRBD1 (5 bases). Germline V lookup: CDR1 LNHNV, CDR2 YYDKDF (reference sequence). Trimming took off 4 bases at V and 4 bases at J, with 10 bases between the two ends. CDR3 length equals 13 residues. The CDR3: CATSIRGGYGYTF. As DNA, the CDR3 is TGTGCCACCAGCATAAGGGGAGGCTATGGCTACACCTTC.

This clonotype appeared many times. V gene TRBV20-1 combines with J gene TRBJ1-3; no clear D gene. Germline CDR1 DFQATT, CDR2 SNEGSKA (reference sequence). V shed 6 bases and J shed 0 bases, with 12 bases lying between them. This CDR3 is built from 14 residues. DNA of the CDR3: TGCAGTGCACAGTCGCTCAACTCTGGAAACACCATATATTTT. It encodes CSAQSLNSGNTIYF.

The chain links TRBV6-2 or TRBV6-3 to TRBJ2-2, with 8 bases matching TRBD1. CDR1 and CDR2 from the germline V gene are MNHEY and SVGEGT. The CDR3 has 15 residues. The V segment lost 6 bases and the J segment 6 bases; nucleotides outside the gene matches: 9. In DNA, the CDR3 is TGTGCCAGCAGCCCCTCAGGGGGCATGGCCGGGGAGCTGTTTTTT. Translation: CASSPSGGMAGELFF.

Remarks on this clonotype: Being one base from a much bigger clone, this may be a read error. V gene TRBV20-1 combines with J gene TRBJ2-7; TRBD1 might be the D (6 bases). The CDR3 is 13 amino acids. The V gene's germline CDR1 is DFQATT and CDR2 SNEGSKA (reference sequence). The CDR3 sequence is CCALRDTAYEQYF. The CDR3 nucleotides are TGCTGTGCTCTCCGGGACACCGCCTACGAGCAGTACTTC.

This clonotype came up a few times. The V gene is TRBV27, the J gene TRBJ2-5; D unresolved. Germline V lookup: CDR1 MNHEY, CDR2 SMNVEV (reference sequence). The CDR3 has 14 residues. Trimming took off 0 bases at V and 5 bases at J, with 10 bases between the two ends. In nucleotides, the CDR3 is TGTGCCAGCAGTTTATCGGCCGGTTTGGAGACCCAGTACTTC. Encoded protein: CASSLSAGLETQYF.

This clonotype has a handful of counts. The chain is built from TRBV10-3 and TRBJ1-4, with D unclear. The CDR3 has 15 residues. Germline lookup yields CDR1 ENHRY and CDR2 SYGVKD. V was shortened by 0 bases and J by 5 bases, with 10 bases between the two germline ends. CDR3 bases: TGTGCCATCAGTGAGTCGGGAGGAGACAATGAAAAACTGTTTTTT. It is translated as CAISESGGDNEKLFF.

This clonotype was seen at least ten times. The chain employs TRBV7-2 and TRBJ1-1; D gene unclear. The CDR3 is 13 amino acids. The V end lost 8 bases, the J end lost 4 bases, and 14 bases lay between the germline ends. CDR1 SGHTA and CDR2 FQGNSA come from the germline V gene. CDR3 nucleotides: TGTGCCAGCCGGTATTCCGTGTTCACTGAAGCTTTCTTT. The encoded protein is CASRYSVFTEAFF.

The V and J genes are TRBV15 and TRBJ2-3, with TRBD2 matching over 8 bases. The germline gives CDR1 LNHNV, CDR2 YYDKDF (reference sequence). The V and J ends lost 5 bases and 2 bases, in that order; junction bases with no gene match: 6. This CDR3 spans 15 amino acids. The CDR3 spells CATSLAGGATDTQYF. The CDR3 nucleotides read TGTGCCACCAGCCTCGCCGGGGGGGCCACAGATACGCAGTATTTT.